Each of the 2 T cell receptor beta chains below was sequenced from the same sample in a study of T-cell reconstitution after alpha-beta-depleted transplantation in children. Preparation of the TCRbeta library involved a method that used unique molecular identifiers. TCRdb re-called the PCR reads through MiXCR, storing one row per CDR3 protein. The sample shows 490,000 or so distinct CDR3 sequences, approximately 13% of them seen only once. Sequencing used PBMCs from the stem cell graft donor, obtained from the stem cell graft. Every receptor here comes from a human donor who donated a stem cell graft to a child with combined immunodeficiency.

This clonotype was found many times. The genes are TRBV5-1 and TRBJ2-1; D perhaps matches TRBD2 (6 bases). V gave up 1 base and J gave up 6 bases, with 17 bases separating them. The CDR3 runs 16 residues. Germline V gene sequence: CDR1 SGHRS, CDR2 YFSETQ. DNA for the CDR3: TGCGCCAGCAGCTTGCGTTCGTGGGGACTCTTCAATGAGCAGTTCTTC. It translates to CASSLRSWGLFNEQFF.

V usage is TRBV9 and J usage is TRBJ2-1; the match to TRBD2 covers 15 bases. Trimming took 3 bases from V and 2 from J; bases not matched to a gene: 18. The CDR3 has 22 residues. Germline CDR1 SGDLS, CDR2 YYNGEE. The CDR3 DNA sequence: TGTGCCAGCAGCGCGACAAAACAAACCGGGACTAGCGGGAGGTTTACCTACAATGAGCAGTTCTTC. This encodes CASSATKQTGTSGRFTYNEQFF.